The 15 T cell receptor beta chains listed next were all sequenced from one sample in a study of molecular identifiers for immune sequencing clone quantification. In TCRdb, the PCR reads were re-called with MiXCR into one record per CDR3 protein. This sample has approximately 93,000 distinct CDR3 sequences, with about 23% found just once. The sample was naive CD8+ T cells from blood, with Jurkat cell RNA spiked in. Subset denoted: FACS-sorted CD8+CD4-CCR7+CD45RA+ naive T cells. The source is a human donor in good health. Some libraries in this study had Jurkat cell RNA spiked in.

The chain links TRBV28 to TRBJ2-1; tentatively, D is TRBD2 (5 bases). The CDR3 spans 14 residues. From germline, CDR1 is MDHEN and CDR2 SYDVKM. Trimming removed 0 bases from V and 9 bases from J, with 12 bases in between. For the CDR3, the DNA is TGTGCCAGCAGTTTATGGCGGGCTGAGGGTGAGCAGTTCTTC. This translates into CASSLWRAEGEQFF.

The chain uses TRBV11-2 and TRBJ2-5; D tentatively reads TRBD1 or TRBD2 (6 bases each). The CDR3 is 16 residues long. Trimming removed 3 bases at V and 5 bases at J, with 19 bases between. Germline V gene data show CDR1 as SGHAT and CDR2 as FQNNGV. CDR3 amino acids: CASSFLGTGAMETQYF. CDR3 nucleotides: TGTGCCAGCAGCTTTCTTGGGACGGGGGCGATGGAGACCCAGTACTTC. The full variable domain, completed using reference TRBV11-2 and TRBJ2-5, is EAGVAQSPRYKIIEKRQSVAFWCNPISGHATLYWYQQILGQGPKLLIQFQNNGVVDDSQLPKDRFSAERLKGVDSTLKIQPAKLEDSAVYLCASSFLGTGAMETQYFGPGTRLLVL.

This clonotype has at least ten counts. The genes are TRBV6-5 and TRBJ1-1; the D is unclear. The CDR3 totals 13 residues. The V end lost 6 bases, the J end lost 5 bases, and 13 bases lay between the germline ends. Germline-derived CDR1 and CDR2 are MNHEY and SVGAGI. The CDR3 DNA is TGTGCCAGCAGCCTACGGTTGGGTACTGAAGCTTTCTTT. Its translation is CASSLRLGTEAFF.

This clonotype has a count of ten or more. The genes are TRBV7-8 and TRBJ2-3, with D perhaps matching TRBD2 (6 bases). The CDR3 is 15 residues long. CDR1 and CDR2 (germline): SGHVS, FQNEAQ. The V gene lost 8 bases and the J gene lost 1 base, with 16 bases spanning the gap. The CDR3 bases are TGTGCCAGCCCCCAGTACGGCGGGGGCACAGATACGCAGTATTTT. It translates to CASPQYGGGTDTQYF.

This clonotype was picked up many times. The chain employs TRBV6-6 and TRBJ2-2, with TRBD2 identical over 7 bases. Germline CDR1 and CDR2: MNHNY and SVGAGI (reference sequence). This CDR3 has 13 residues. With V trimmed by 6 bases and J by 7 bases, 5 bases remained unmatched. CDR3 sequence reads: CASSNLADGELFF. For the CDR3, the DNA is TGTGCCAGCAGCAATCTAGCGGACGGGGAGCTGTTTTTT.

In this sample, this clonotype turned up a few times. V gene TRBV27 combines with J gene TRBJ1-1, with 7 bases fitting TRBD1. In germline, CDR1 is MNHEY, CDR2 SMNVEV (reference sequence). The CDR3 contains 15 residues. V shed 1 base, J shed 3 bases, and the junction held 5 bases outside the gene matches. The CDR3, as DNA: TGTGCCAGCAGTTTATTTACCAGGGGGGACACTGAAGCTTTCTTT. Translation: CASSLFTRGDTEAFF.

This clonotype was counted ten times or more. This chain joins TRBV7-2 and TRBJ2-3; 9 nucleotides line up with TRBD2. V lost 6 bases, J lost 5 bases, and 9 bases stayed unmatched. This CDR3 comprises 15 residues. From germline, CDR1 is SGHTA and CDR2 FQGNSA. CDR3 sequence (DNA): TGTGCCAGCAGTAAGGCTAGCGGGATTCTAGATACGCAGTATTTT. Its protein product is CASSKASGILDTQYF.

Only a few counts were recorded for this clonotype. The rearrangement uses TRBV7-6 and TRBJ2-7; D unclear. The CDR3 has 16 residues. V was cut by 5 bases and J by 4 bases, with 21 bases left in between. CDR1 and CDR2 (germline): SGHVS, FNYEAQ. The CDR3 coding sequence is TGTGCCAGCAGCCTAGGGTCCGGAGTCCTTTTATACGAGCAGTACTTC. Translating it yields CASSLGSGVLLYEQYF.

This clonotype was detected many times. CDR3: CASKEGAMNTEAFF. As DNA, the CDR3 is TGTGCCAGCAAGGAGGGGGCAATGAACACTGAAGCTTTCTTT. This chain links TRBV5-5 with TRBJ1-1; TRBD1 agrees at 7 bases. CDR1 is SGHKS and CDR2 is YYEKEE in the germline V gene (reference sequence). This CDR3 has 14 amino acids. J was trimmed by 0 bases and V by 6 bases; bases with no gene match: 5.

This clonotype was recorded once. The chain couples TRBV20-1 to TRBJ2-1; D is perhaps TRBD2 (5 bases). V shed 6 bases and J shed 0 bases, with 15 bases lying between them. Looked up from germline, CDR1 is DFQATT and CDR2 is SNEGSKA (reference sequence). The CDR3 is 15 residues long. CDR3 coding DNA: TGCAGTGCCCTGGTATCGGGAAGCTCCTACAATGAGCAGTTCTTC. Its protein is CSALVSGSSYNEQFF.

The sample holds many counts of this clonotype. For the CDR3, the DNA is TGTGCCAGCAGTTCTAGCGGGAGGTTCGATACGCAGTATTTT. It encodes CASSSSGRFDTQYF. The gene calls are TRBV12-3 or TRBV12-4 and TRBJ2-3; 11 bases map to TRBD2. The CDR3 is 14 amino acids. The trim removed 4 bases at V and 6 bases at J, leaving 3 bases unmatched.

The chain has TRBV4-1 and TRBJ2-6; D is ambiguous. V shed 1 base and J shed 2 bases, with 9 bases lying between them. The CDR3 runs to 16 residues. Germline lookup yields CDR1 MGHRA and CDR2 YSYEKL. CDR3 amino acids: CASSQVPAAGANVLTF. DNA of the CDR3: TGCGCCAGCAGCCAAGTTCCAGCAGCTGGGGCCAACGTCCTGACTTTC.

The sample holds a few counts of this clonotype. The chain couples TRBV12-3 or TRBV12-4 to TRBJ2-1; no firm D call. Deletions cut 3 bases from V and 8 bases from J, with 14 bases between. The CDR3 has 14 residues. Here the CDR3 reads CASSFMSGAHEQFF. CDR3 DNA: TGTGCCAGCAGTTTTATGTCAGGAGCCCATGAGCAGTTCTTC.

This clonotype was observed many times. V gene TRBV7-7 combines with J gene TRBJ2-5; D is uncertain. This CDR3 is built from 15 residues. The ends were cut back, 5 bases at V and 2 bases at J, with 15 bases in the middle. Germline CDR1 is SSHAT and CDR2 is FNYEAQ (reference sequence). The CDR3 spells CASSPGPGSQETQYF. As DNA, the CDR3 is TGTGCCAGCAGCCCCGGTCCCGGGTCACAAGAGACCCAGTACTTC.

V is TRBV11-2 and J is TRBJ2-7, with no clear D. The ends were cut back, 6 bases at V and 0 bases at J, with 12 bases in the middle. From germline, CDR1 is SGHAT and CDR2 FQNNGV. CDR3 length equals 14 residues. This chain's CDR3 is CASRFTSGSYEQYF. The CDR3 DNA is TGTGCCAGCAGATTTACCTCAGGCTCCTACGAGCAGTACTTC.